Presented here are 26 T cell receptor beta chains from one specimen sequenced in a study of cytomegalovirus exposure and HLA in healthy donors. The PCR contained 60 Vbeta and 13 Jbeta primers. Profiled with immunoSEQ multiplex PCR; TCRdb holds only in-frame clones, not every one. This table has roughly 110,000 clones, 71% appearing once. What was sequenced was PBMCs. The receptors here all came from a female donor in good health and CMV-seronegative.

The rearrangement joins TRBV7-9 to TRBJ2-3; 10 bases are shared with TRBD2. CDR1 is SEHNR and CDR2 is FQNEAQ in the germline V gene (reference sequence). Trimming at V came to 8 bases and at J to 4 bases, leaving 12 bases not matched to a gene. This CDR3 comprises 16 residues. The CDR3 sequence is CASFLGAGGPPDTQYF. The CDR3 DNA is TGTGCCAGCTTCCTGGGAGCGGGAGGGCCTCCAGATACGCAGTATTTT.

The V gene is TRBV11-3, the J gene TRBJ1-2, with D tentatively TRBD1 (5 bases). The V gene's germline CDR1 is SGHNT and CDR2 YENEEA. The CDR3 sequence is 14 residues long. V was cut by 5 bases and J by 4 bases, with 14 bases left in between. The CDR3 coding sequence is TGTGCCAGCAGCCTCGGAGGGACCGCCTATGGCTACACCTTC. Protein sequence: CASSLGGTAYGYTF.

This chain uses TRBV2 with TRBJ2-3; D is unresolved. CDR3 length: 12 amino acids. The V end was cut by 8 bases, the J end by 0 bases, with 6 bases between. Germline V gene lookup returns CDR1 SNHLY and CDR2 FYNNEI. The CDR3 here is CASRSSTDTQYF. As DNA, the CDR3 is TGTGCCAGCCGTTCGAGCACAGATACGCAGTATTTT.

The chain has TRBV10-2 and TRBJ1-4; TRBD1 is a possible D gene (5 bases). The CDR3 is 14 residues long. Trimming shortened V by 7 bases and J by 0 bases, and 9 bases separated the two germline ends. CDR1 is WSHSY and CDR2 is SAAADI in the germline V gene. The CDR3 coding sequence is TGCGCCAGCAAAGGGACTTCAACTAATGAAAAACTGTTTTTT. Its protein is CASKGTSTNEKLFF.

This sequence joins TRBV7-8 and TRBJ2-1; 7 bases match TRBD2. This CDR3 is 18 amino acids long. The germline gives CDR1 SGHVS, CDR2 FQNEAQ. Losses at the gene ends were 0 bases for V and 9 bases for J; bases not matched to a gene: 17. The CDR3 spells CASSLANFWGRDVSEQFF. DNA for the CDR3: TGTGCCAGCAGCTTAGCCAATTTCTGGGGGAGGGACGTCAGTGAGCAGTTCTTC. Drawing the rest from reference TRBV7-8 and TRBJ2-1, the complete variable domain is GAGVSQSPRYKVAKRGQDVALRCDPISGHVSLFWYQQALGQGPEFLTYFQNEAQLDKSGLPSDRFFAERPEGSVSTLKIQRTQQEDSAVYLCASSLANFWGRDVSEQFFGPGTRLTVL.

This sequence joins TRBV5-4 and TRBJ2-7; D may be TRBD2 (5 bases). The length of the CDR3 is 12 residues. In germline, CDR1 is SGHNT, CDR2 YYREEE (reference sequence). Deletions cut 2 bases from V and 3 bases from J, with 6 bases between. The CDR3 DNA follows: TGTGCCAGCAGCTTTGGAGGCTACGAGCAGTACTTC. Residues: CASSFGGYEQYF. Using reference TRBV5-4 and TRBJ2-7 for the parts outside the CDR3, the full variable domain is ETGVTQSPTHLIKTRGQQVTLRCSSQSGHNTVSWYQQALGQGPQFIFQYYREEENGRGNFPPRFSGLQFPNYSSELNVNALELDDSALYLCASSFGGYEQYFGPGTRLTVT.

This clone was recorded once. The chain joins TRBV28 to TRBJ2-7, with D maybe TRBD1 (6 bases). This CDR3 has 14 amino acids. V was shortened by 2 bases and J by 5 bases, with 13 bases between the two germline ends. The V gene's germline CDR1 is MDHEN and CDR2 SYDVKM. The CDR3 DNA sequence: TGTGCCAGCAGTTTACAGGGGTTGAGGAACGAGCAGTACTTC. This codes for CASSLQGLRNEQYF.

The rearrangement uses TRBV7-2 and TRBJ2-3, with 7 nucleotides matching TRBD2. From germline, CDR1 is SGHTA and CDR2 FQGNSA. The CDR3 is 19 amino acids. Germline trimming cut 2 bases from V and 0 bases from J; bases unmatched to any gene: 14. The CDR3 DNA follows: TGTGCCAGCAGCTTATCTCCCCGAACAAAGCGGGGAAGCACAGATACGCAGTATTTT. The encoded protein is CASSLSPRTKRGSTDTQYF.

This sequence joins TRBV15 and TRBJ1-5; maybe TRBD1 (6 bases). Germline V gene sequence: CDR1 LNHNV, CDR2 YYDKDF (reference sequence). This CDR3 is built from 14 residues. V lost 5 bases to trimming and J lost 2 bases, with 10 bases between them. CDR3 region: CATSGGQGNQPQHF. The CDR3 DNA follows: TGTGCCACCAGCGGGGGACAAGGCAATCAGCCCCAGCATTTT. Drawing the rest from reference TRBV15 and TRBJ1-5, the complete variable domain is DAMVIQNPRYQVTQFGKPVTLSCSQTLNHNVMYWYQQKSSQAPKLLFHYYDKDFNNEADTPDNFQSRRPNTSFCFLDIRSPGLGDTAMYLCATSGGQGNQPQHFGDGTRLSIL.

The chain has TRBV7-9 and TRBJ2-1; D is perhaps TRBD1 (7 bases). Trimming pared 4 bases from V and 8 bases from J, leaving 15 bases between. CDR1 SEHNR and CDR2 FQNEAQ come from the germline V gene (reference sequence). CDR3 size: 14 residues. CDR3 DNA: TGTGCCAGCAGCTCTTCTGACAGGGACTATGAGCAGTTCTTC. Translating it yields CASSSSDRDYEQFF.

The J gene is TRBJ2-3, the V gene TRBV6-1, with D perhaps matching TRBD1 (5 bases). Germline loops: CDR1 MNHNS, CDR2 SASEGT. This CDR3 is 13 amino acids long. V lost 4 bases and J 4 bases, leaving 9 bases between the germline ends. Written as DNA, the CDR3 is TGTGCCAGCAGTGGTTGGGGCGCAGATACGCAGTATTTT. This codes for CASSGWGADTQYF.

This clone was counted a single time. V usage is TRBV4-1 and J usage is TRBJ2-1; D is possibly TRBD1 (7 bases). Between the trimmed V and J ends, which lost 3 bases and 4 bases, there was a span of 25 bases. CDR1 is MGHRA and CDR2 is YSYEKL in the germline V gene. The CDR3 has 19 amino acids. The CDR3 protein is CASSHTGGRSHRGYNEQFF. For the CDR3, the DNA is TGCGCCAGCAGCCACACTGGAGGGAGATCTCACAGGGGTTACAATGAGCAGTTCTTC.

The chain recombines TRBV7-9 with TRBJ2-5, with TRBD2 matching over 7 bases. The V and J ends lost 7 bases and 4 bases, in that order; junction bases with no gene match: 9. This CDR3 is built from 14 residues. CDR1 SEHNR and CDR2 FQNEAQ come from the germline V gene (reference sequence). The CDR3 bases are TGTGCCAGCAACCCCGGGGGAGGGCTAGAGACCCAGTACTTC. Translation gives CASNPGGGLETQYF.

V and J are TRBV5-4 and TRBJ2-1; D unresolved. Germline loops: CDR1 SGHNT, CDR2 YYREEE (reference sequence). V gave up 10 bases and J gave up 1 base, with 12 bases separating them. This CDR3 has 13 amino acids. The CDR3 DNA sequence: TGTGCCTCCCGAATAGATTCCTACAATGAGCAGTTCTTC. Translation gives CASRIDSYNEQFF.

The chain employs TRBV10-2 and TRBJ1-2, with D unresolved. V lost 2 bases, J lost 8 bases, and 15 bases lay in between. The germline V gene encodes CDR1 WSHSY and CDR2 SAAADI. The CDR3 is made up of 14 amino acids. Here the CDR3 reads CASSEATRSGGYTF. The CDR3 region has the DNA TGCGCCAGCAGTGAGGCTACGCGGTCGGGGGGCTACACCTTC.

The V and J genes are TRBV9 and TRBJ2-7, with D uncertain. Germline V gene sequence: CDR1 SGDLS, CDR2 YYNGEE. The CDR3 runs to 12 residues. Trimming left V 0 bases short and J 12 bases short, with 13 bases between. CDR3 DNA sequence: TGTGCCAGCAGCGTAGATAGCACAAGGCTGTACTTC. Translating it yields CASSVDSTRLYF.

The rearrangement joins TRBV15 to TRBJ2-7; a possible D gene is TRBD1 (6 bases). Germline V gene sequence: CDR1 LNHNV, CDR2 YYDKDF (reference sequence). CDR3 length: 16 amino acids. The V end was cut by 4 bases, the J end by 1 base, with 17 bases between. The CDR3 coding sequence is TGTGCCACCAGCACCGAGGGGGTCAGGGGATCCTACGAGCAGTACTTC. It yields the protein CATSTEGVRGSYEQYF.

V usage is TRBV10-3 and J usage is TRBJ2-3; 7 nucleotides line up with TRBD2. The germline gives CDR1 ENHRY, CDR2 SYGVKD. This CDR3 contains 16 residues. V lost 0 bases, J lost 4 bases, and 7 bases stayed unmatched. The CDR3 DNA reads TGTGCCATCAGTGAGTCGGGACTATTGGGGGCAGATACGCAGTATTTT. Protein product: CAISESGLLGADTQYF.

CDR3 amino acids: CASSLAQGEQYF. In DNA form, the CDR3 reads TGTGCCAGCAGCTTAGCTCAGGGCGAGCAGTACTTC. The J gene is TRBJ2-7, the V gene TRBV7-9; TRBD1 is a possible D gene (5 bases). The CDR3 contains 12 residues. Looked up from germline, CDR1 is SEHNR and CDR2 is FQNEAQ (reference sequence). With 0 bases removed from V and 6 bases from J, the gap between germline ends came to 6 bases.

This sequence joins TRBV29-1 and TRBJ2-7; 15 bases map to TRBD2. The CDR3 consists of 13 residues. The germline CDR1 and CDR2 sequences are SQVTM and ANQGSEA. V trimming: 6 bases; J trimming: 5 bases; junction bases outside the gene matches: 2. The CDR3 sequence: CSVGTSGRNEQYF. The CDR3 DNA follows: TGCAGCGTGGGGACTAGCGGGAGGAACGAGCAGTACTTC.

The V gene is TRBV6-5, the J gene TRBJ2-5; no definite D call. CDR1 is MNHEY, CDR2 SVGAGI, per germline. Trimming shortened V by 0 bases and J by 3 bases, and 8 bases separated the two germline ends. This CDR3 spans 14 amino acids. CDR3 in amino acids: CASSYSRSEETQYF. For the CDR3, the DNA is TGTGCCAGCAGTTACTCCCGGTCCGAAGAGACCCAGTACTTC.

J is TRBJ2-5 and V is TRBV29-1, with 7 bases matching TRBD1. The V gene end was trimmed by 7 bases and the J gene end by 4 bases; junction bases not matched to a gene: 9. Germline V gives CDR1 SQVTM, CDR2 ANQGSEA. The CDR3 sequence is 13 residues long. The CDR3 nucleotides read TGCAGCGGGACCCAGGGGGTGATAGAGACCCAGTACTTC. Amino acid sequence: CSGTQGVIETQYF.

The CDR3 loop reads CASSATGGLYEQYF. CDR3 bases: TGTGCCAGTAGTGCCACAGGGGGCCTCTACGAGCAGTACTTC. The chain has TRBV19 and TRBJ2-7, with 9 bases identical to TRBD1. V shed 5 bases and J 3 bases; nucleotides not matched to a gene: 5. The CDR3 length is 14 residues. The V gene's germline CDR1 is LNHDA and CDR2 SQIVND (reference sequence).

The rearrangement joins TRBV4-2 to TRBJ2-2; perhaps TRBD1 as D (6 bases). V gave up 4 bases and J gave up 4 bases, with 16 bases separating them. Germline CDR1 is LGHNA and CDR2 is YNFKEQ. The CDR3 spans 16 residues. This CDR3 reads CASSPRGVGSTGELFF. DNA of the CDR3: TGTGCCAGCAGCCCCAGGGGAGTGGGAAGCACCGGGGAGCTGTTTTTT.

The rearrangement joins TRBV7-9 to TRBJ2-7, with TRBD1 matching 7 bases. Germline trimming cut 0 bases from V and 7 bases from J; bases unmatched to any gene: 15. This CDR3 contains 17 residues. Germline V CDR1 and CDR2: SEHNR, FQNEAQ (reference sequence). CDR3 coding DNA: TGTGCCAGCAGCTTAGCGAAGGGACAGCCCTCGGATGGAGAGCAGTACTTC. It yields the protein CASSLAKGQPSDGEQYF.

CDR3 amino acids: CSVELTGRGQETQYF. DNA for the CDR3: TGCAGCGTTGAATTGACAGGCAGGGGTCAAGAGACCCAGTACTTC. The J gene is TRBJ2-5, the V gene TRBV29-1; D is perhaps TRBD1 (6 bases). CDR3 size: 15 residues. CDR1 and CDR2 from the germline V gene are SQVTM and ANQGSEA. V lost 2 bases and J 2 bases, leaving 15 bases between the germline ends.